The rows below give T cell receptor beta chains drawn from one sample of a study of cytomegalovirus exposure and HLA in healthy donors. Sequenced by immunoSEQ multiplex PCR; TCRdb stores in-frame clones only, minus some. The sample carries 150,000 to 200,000 clones, approximately 77% recorded once. Material for sequencing was PBMCs. The source is a man aged 35 to 55 in good health and CMV-seropositive. Both conserved end residues are part of each CDR3. A D gene is named only where the DNA matches it firmly. Size tells how often a clone was seen (once, few, many) or the class of an expanded clone, and some rows leave it out.

V	size	D	J	DNA	CDR3
TRBV6-6	once	-	TRBJ1-5	TGTGCCAGCAGTCAAGGGAGGAGGAATCAGCCCCAGCATTTT	CASSQGRRNQPQHF
TRBV10-3	-	TRBD1	TRBJ2-1	TGTGCCATCAGTGCCTGGACAGGATCCACCTCCTACAATGAGCAGTTCTTC	CAISAWTGSTSYNEQFF
TRBV7-6	-	TRBD2	TRBJ2-1	TGTGCCAGCGTCTCTAGGCGGGAGGGCAATGAGCAGTTCTTC	CASVSRREGNEQFF
TRBV9	few	-	TRBJ1-5	TGTGCCAGCAGCTACACAGGGACCAATCAGCCCCAGCATTTT	CASSYTGTNQPQHF
TRBV5-1	-	TRBD1	TRBJ2-6	TGCGCCAGCAGTCCTGGCCGGGACAGGGGGCTTGGGGCCAACGTCCTGACTTTC	CASSPGRDRGLGANVLTF
TRBV9	-	TRBD2	TRBJ2-1	TGTGCCAGCAGCGTAGCTTCTAGCGGGACCCACAATGAGCAGTTCTTC	CASSVASSGTHNEQFF
TRBV7-9	-	TRBD2	TRBJ2-7	TGTGCCAGCAGCCCCCGGACTCCGGGACTAGCGGGAGGTTACGAGCAGTACTTC	CASSPRTPGLAGGYEQYF
TRBV6-5	once	-	TRBJ1-5	TGTGCCAGCAGCCCTCGCAGTAGCAATCAGCCCCAGCATTTT	CASSPRSSNQPQHF
TRBV19	-	-	TRBJ2-1	TGTGCCAGTAGTACCCGGACAGATGAGCAGTTCTTC	CASSTRTDEQFF
TRBV21-1	few	-	TRBJ1-2	TGTGCCAGCAGCAAGGGGGGGAGATGTTGCTATGGCTACACCTTC	CASSKGGRCCYGYTF
TRBV4-3	-	TRBD1	TRBJ1-2	TGCGCCAGCAGCCTCAAGACCGGACAGGGATATGGTTACACCTTC	CASSLKTGQGYGYTF
TRBV2	-	TRBD2	TRBJ2-2	TGTGCCAGCAGTGAAGTTCTAGCGGGGGGGGAGACCGGGGAGCTGTTTTTT	CASSEVLAGGETGELFF
TRBV6-5	once	-	TRBJ1-1	TGTGCCAGCTTCAGGGTCGGGTACACTGAAGCTTTCTTT	CASFRVGYTEAFF
TRBV18	-	-	TRBJ2-5	TGTGCCAGCTCACCACGGAGCGGGTTGGAAGAGACCCAGTACTTC	CASSPRSGLEETQYF
TRBV19	-	TRBD1	TRBJ1-4	TGTGCCAGTAGAGCTACAGGGGCGTCTAATGAAAAACTGTTTTTT	CASRATGASNEKLFF